The 3 T cell receptor beta chains below come from one sample, sequenced in a study of long-term antiretroviral therapy in people with HIV (dated by TCRdb to 2022 to 2024). Sequencing of the TRB variable region was done with the immunoSEQ hsTCRB v3.0 assay at survey level resolution. TCRdb stores this immuneACCESS table with in-frame sequences only. Part of the clones is absent; in the studies checked, under half of the shortfall reflects unresolved V genes, and no reason is known for the rest. A total of some 25,000 clones appear in this sample, 80% to 90% of them only once. Around a sixth of the sample goes to the ten largest clones. The input for sequencing was unsorted PBMCs, taken 1.2 years after starting antiretroviral therapy. These receptors came from a man between 45 and 60 years old with HIV.

This clone came up once. The chain joins TRBV7-6 to TRBJ2-7, with a weak D call TRBD2 (7 bases). The ends were cut back, 3 bases at V and 3 bases at J, with 12 bases in the middle. There are 14 residues in the CDR3. The germline gives CDR1 SGHVS, CDR2 FNYEAQ. Written as DNA, the CDR3 is TGTGCCAGCAGCTTGGGGGGCGGGGGCTACGAGCAGTACTTC. This sequence encodes CASSLGGGGYEQYF.

V usage is TRBV28 and J usage is TRBJ1-2; unclear D gene. The ends were cut back, 2 bases at V and 4 bases at J, with 11 bases in the middle. Germline V gene sequence: CDR1 MDHEN, CDR2 SYDVKM. CDR3 length: 14 amino acids. CDR3 in DNA: TGTGCCAGCAGTTTAGCAATCGACATCTATGGCTACACCTTC. Encoded protein: CASSLAIDIYGYTF.

The chain uses TRBV2 and TRBJ1-1; D is unclear. This CDR3 comprises 14 residues. Trimming pared 4 bases from V and 0 bases from J, leaving 9 bases between. CDR1 and CDR2 (germline): SNHLY, FYNNEI. CDR3 sequence reads: CASSGYSMNTEAFF. The CDR3 DNA follows: TGTGCCAGCAGTGGCTATTCTATGAACACTGAAGCTTTCTTT.